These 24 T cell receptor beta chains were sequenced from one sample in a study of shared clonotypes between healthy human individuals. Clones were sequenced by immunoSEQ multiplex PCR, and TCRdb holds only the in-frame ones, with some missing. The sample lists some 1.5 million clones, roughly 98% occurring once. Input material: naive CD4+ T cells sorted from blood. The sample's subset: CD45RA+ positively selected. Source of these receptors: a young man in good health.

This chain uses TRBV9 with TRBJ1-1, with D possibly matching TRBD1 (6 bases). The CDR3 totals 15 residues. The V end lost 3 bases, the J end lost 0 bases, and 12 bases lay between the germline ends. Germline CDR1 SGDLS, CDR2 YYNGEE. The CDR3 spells CASSAGQIMNTEAFF. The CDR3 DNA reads TGTGCCAGCAGCGCTGGACAGATTATGAACACTGAAGCTTTCTTT.

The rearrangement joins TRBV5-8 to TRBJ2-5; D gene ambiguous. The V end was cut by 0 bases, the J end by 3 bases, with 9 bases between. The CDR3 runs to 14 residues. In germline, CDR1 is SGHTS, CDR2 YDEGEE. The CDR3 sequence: CASSLVGGKETQYF. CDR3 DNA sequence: TGTGCCAGCAGCTTGGTTGGCGGAAAAGAGACCCAGTACTTC.

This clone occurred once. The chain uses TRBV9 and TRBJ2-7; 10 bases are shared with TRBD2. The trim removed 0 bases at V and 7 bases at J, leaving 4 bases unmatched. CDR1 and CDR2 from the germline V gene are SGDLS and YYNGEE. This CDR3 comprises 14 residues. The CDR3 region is CASSVGTSGGEQYF. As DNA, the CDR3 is TGTGCCAGCAGCGTAGGGACTAGCGGAGGGGAGCAGTACTTC.

The CDR3 loop is CASSPRGRYFGEQFF. CDR3 in DNA: TGTGCCAGCAGCCCCCGCGGGAGATATTTTGGGGAGCAGTTCTTC. J is TRBJ2-1 and V is TRBV28; 7 nucleotides agree with TRBD2. The CDR3 extends over 15 amino acids. V was clipped by 6 bases and J by 10 bases; unmatched bases: 15. CDR1 is MDHEN, CDR2 SYDVKM, per germline. Using reference TRBV28 and TRBJ2-1 for the parts outside the CDR3, the full variable domain is DVKVTQSSRYLVKRTGEKVFLECVQDMDHENMFWYRQDPGLGLRLIYFSYDVKMKEKGDIPEGYSVSREKKERFSLILESASTNQTSMYLCASSPRGRYFGEQFFGPGTRLTVL.

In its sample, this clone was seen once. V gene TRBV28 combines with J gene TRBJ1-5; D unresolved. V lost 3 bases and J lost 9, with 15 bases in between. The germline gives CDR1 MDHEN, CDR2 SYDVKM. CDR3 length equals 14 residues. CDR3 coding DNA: TGTGCCAGCAGTTTGTTCGGGTCTGTATGGCCCCAGCATTTT. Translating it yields CASSLFGSVWPQHF.

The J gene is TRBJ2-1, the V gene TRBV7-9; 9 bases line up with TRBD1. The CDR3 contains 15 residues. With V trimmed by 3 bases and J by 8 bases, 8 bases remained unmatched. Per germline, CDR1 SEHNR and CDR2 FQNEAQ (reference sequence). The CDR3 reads CASSLRTGAPYEQFF. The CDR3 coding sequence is TGTGCCAGCAGCTTGCGGACAGGGGCCCCATATGAGCAGTTCTTC.

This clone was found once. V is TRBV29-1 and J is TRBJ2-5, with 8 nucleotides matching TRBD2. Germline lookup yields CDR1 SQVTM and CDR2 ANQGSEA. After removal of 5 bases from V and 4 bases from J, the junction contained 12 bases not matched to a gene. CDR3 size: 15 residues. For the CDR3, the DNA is TGCAGCGTTATTGGACTAGCCGAGGGACGAGAGACCCAGTACTTC. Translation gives CSVIGLAEGRETQYF.

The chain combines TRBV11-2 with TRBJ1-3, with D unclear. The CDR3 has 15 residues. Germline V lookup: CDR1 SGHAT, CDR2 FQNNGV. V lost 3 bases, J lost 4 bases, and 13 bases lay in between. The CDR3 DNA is TGTGCCAGCAGCTTTTTAGGGTCAAGAGGAAACACCATATATTTT. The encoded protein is CASSFLGSRGNTIYF.

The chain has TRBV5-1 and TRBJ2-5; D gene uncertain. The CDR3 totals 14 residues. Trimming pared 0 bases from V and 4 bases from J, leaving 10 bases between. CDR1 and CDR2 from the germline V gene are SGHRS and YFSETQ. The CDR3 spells CASSLAPVGETQYF. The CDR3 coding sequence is TGCGCCAGCAGCTTGGCCCCAGTCGGAGAGACCCAGTACTTC.

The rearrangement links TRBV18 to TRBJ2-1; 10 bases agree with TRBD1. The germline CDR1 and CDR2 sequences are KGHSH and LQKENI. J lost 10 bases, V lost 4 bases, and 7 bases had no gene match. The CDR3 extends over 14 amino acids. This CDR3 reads CASSLGTGDGEQFF. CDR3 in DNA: TGTGCCAGCTCACTCGGGACAGGGGATGGCGAGCAGTTCTTC.

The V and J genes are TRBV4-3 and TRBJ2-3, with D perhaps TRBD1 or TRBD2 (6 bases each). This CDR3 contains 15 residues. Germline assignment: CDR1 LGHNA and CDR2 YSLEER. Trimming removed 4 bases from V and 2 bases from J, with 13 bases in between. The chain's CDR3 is CASSRSGGPTDTQYF. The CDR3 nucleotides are TGCGCCAGCAGCCGCTCCGGGGGCCCCACAGATACGCAGTATTTT.

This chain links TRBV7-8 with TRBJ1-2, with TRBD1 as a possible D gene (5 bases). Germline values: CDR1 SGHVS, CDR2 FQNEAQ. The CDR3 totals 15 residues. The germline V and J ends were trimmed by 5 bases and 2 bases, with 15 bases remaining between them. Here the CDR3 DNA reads TGTGCCAGCAGCGGTTGGGACCGTGAGAACTATGGCTACACCTTC. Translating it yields CASSGWDRENYGYTF.

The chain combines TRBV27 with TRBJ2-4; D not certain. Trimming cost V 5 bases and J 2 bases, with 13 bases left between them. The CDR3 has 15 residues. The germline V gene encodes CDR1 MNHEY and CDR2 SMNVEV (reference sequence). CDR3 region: CASSPRKGSKNIQYF. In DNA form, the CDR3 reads TGTGCCAGCAGTCCGAGGAAGGGTTCCAAAAACATTCAGTACTTC.

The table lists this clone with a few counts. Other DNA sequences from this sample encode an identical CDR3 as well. The CDR3 protein is CSVSGNYGYTF. CDR3 nucleotide sequence: TGCAGCGTTTCGGGAAACTATGGCTACACCTTC. The chain has TRBV29-1 and TRBJ1-2; D gene ambiguous. Germline CDR1 SQVTM, CDR2 ANQGSEA. V was cut by 5 bases and J by 2 bases, with 6 bases left in between. The CDR3 extends over 11 amino acids. The full variable domain, rest sourced from reference TRBV29-1 and TRBJ1-2, is SAVISQKPSRDICQRGTSLTIQCQVDSQVTMMFWYRQQPGQSLTLIATANQGSEATYESGFVIDKFPISRPNLTFSTLTVSNMSPEDSSIYLCSVSGNYGYTFGSGTRLTVV.

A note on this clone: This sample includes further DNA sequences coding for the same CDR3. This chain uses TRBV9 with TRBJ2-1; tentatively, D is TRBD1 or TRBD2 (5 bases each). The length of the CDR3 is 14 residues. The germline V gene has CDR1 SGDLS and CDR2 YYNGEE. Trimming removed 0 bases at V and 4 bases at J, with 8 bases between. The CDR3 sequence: CASSVGGTYNEQFF. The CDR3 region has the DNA TGTGCCAGCAGCGTAGGAGGGACGTACAATGAGCAGTTCTTC.

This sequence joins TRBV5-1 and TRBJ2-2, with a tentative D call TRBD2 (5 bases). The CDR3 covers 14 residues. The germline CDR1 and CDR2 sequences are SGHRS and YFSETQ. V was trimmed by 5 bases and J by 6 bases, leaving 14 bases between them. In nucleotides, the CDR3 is TGCGCCAGCAGTACCATTTGGGAGTCCGGGGAGCTGTTTTTT. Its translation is CASSTIWESGELFF.

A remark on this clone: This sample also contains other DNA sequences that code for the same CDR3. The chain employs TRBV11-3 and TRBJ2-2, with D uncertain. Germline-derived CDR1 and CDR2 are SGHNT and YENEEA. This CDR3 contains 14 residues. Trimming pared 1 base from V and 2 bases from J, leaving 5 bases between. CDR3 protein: CASSLGTNTGELFF. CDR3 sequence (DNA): TGTGCCAGCAGCTTAGGAACCAACACCGGGGAGCTGTTTTTT.

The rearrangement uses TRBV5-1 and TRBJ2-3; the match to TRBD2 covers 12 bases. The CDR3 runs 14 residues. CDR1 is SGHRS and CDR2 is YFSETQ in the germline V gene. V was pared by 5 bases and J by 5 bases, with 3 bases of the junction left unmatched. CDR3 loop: CASRRTSGKDTQYF. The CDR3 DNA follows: TGCGCCAGCAGGAGGACTAGCGGGAAAGATACGCAGTATTTT.

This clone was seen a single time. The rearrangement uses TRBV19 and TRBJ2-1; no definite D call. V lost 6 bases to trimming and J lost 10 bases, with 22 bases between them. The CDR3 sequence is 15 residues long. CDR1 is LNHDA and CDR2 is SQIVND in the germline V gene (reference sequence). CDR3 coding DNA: TGTGCCAGTAGCGGAGCCGGGCCAGCTCTTTTGGAGCAGTTCTTC. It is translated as CASSGAGPALLEQFF.

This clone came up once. CDR3 sequence: CASSPGQYEQYF. The CDR3 DNA follows: TGTGCCAGCAGCCCAGGACAGTACGAGCAGTACTTC. The genes are TRBV28 and TRBJ2-7, with D tentatively TRBD1 (6 bases). V gave up 6 bases and J gave up 4 bases, with 10 bases separating them. Germline CDR1 is MDHEN and CDR2 is SYDVKM. The CDR3 is made up of 12 amino acids.

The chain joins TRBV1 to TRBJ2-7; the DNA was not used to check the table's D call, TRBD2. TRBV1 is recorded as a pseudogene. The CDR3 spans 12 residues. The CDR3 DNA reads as TGCACTACCTTAGCGGGAACCTACGAGCAGTACTTC. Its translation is CTTLAGTYEQYF.

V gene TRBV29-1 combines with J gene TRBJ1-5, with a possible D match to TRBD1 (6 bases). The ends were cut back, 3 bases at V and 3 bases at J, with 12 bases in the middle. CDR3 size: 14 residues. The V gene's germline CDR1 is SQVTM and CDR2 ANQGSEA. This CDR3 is CSVDKQGNNQPQHF. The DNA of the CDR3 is TGCAGCGTTGACAAACAGGGAAACAATCAGCCCCAGCATTTT.

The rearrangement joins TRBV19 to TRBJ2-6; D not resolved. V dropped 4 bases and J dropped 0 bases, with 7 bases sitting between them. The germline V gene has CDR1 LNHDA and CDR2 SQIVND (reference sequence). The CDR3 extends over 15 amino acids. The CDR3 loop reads CASSKVYSGANVLTF. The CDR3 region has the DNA TGTGCCAGTAGTAAGGTGTACTCTGGGGCCAACGTCCTGACTTTC. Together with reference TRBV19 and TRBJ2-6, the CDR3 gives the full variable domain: DGGITQSPKYLFRKEGQNVTLSCEQNLNHDAMYWYRQDPGQGLRLIYYSQIVNDFQKGDIAEGYSVSREKKESFPLTVTSAQKNPTAFYLCASSKVYSGANVLTFGAGSRLTVL.

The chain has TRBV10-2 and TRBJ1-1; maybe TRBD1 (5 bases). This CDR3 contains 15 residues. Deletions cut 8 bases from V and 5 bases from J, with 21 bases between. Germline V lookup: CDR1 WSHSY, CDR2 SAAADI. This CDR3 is CASVGGTGGRTEAFF. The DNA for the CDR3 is TGCGCCAGCGTCGGGGGAACAGGAGGGAGGACTGAAGCTTTCTTT.